This T cell receptor (beta chain) was captured by sequencing in a study of STAT5B mutations in CD4+ large granular lymphocyte leukemia (dated by TCRdb to between 2021 and 2022). Study-wide context: Among healthy controls, the CDR3 'QG' motif was associated with a particular HLA allele. The study compared the TCRbeta repertoires of patients with CD4+ T-cell large granular lymphocyte leukemia against those of healthy blood donors. Flow cytometry performed on FACSCanto II or FACSVerse showed that the purified fractions had more than 95% purity among lymphocytes.

The immunoSEQ assay at survey resolution was used to sequence TCRbeta rearrangements from genomic DNA. The original methods were these. In the TCR sequencing data, the smallest productive clonotype frequency that could be detected was 2.59 x 10-5. Only productive TCRbeta rearrangements, defined as complete and in-frame sequences, were included in the analyses. Sample clonality was computed as Simpson clonality in the immunoSEQ Analyzer version 3.0. Clones were categorized by frequency as very rare, small, medium, large (1-20%) or hyperexpanded (>20%). OLGA 1.2.3 estimated generation probabilities, VDJtools produced V-gene circos plots, VDJdb was queried for specificities, and GLIPH identified CDR3 motifs. In its TCRdb copy, this immuneACCESS table keeps in-frame sequences only and misses some clones. Where compared with another copy, unresolved V genes explain less than half of these, and the others have no known cause. Clone size and the V and J calls come from that table; the DNA yielded D and trimming. The sample records approximately 30,000 clones, around 80% of which are singletons. Around 2% of the sample goes to the ten largest clones.

Broader findings and caveats from the paper: Data were not HLA-matched; higher clonality in CD4+ versus CD8+ T-LGLL could reflect the relatively small sample size. Each patient's main leukemic clonotypes were private, but about 27% of these clonotypes showed up at low frequency in the non-leukemic repertoires of other patients. Greater clonality appeared to be present in CD4-sorted patient repertoires than in healthy CD4+ repertoires, and the difference was retained after the putative leukemic clones were removed. TRBV06-family usage was enriched among the top patient clones (8/27) compared with healthy controls (2/35).

V is reduced by 7 bases and J by 4 bases, leaving a spacing of 8 bases between them. CDR1 and CDR2 (MNHEY, SMNVEV) derive from the germline V gene (reference sequence). The CDR3, from cysteine to phenylalanine, totals 12 residues. The entry retains the CDR3 DNA only, 36 bases that are in frame from base 1. The healthy control group was made up of 40 or so blood donors, and the Finnish Red Cross blood service supplied their buffy coats. All TCR-sequenced material derived from peripheral blood: patient blood samples and healthy donor buffy coats. Peripheral blood mononuclear cells were isolated by Ficoll-Hypaque gradient centrifugation. For the healthy controls, CD4+ cells were obtained from buffy coats by magnetic purification. The Gentra Puregene Cell and Tissue kit was used to extract genomic DNA, and a Qubit 2.0 fluorometer was used to measure the amount of genomic DNA. For this clone: The clone's antigen remains unknown. No qualities accompany the bases; no much larger clone lies one base away.

Sequenced sample: CD4+ T cells from blood buffy coats. The sequence is built from TRBV27 and TRBJ1-3; TRBD1 could be the D gene, as 5 bases match. This TCR was sampled from a human donor in good health. The sequence in DNA is TGTGCCAGCAAATGGGGGGGAAACACCATATATTTT. This encodes CASKWGGNTIYF.